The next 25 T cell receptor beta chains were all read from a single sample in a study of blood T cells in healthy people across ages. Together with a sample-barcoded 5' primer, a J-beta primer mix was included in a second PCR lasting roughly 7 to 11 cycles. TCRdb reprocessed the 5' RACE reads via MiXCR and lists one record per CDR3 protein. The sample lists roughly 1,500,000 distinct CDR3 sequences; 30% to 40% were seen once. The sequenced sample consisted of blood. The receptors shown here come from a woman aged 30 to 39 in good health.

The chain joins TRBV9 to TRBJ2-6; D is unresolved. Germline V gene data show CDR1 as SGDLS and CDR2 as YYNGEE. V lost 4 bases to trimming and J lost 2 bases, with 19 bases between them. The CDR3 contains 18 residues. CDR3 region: CASSHPGQVVAGANVLTF. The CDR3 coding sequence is TGTGCCAGCAGCCATCCGGGCCAGGTCGTGGCTGGGGCCAACGTCCTGACTTTC.

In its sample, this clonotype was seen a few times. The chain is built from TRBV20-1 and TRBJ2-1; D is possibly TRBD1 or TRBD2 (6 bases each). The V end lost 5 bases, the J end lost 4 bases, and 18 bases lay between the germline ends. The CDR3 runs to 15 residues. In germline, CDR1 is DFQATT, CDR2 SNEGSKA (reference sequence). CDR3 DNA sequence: TGCAGTGCTCGGGCTATAAGGGGGACTTACAATGAGCAGTTCTTC. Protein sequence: CSARAIRGTYNEQFF.

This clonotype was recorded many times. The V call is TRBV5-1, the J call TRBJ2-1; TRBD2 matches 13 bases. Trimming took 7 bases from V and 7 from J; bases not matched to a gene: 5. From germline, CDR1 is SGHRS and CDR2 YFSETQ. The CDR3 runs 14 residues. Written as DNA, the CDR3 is TGCGCCAGCGCCCGACTAGCGGGGGGTAATGAGCAGTTCTTC. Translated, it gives CASARLAGGNEQFF.

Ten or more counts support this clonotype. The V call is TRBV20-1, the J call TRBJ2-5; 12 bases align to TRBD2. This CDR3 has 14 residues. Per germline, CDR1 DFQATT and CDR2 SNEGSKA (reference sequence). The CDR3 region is CSRTSGTKQETQYF. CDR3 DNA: TGCAGCAGGACTAGCGGGACAAAACAAGAGACCCAGTACTTC.

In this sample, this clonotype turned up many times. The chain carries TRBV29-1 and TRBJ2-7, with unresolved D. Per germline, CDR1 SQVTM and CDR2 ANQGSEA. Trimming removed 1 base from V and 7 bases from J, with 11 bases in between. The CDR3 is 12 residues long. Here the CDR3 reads CSVEGIWQEQYF. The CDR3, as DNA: TGCAGCGTTGAAGGTATTTGGCAGGAGCAGTACTTC.

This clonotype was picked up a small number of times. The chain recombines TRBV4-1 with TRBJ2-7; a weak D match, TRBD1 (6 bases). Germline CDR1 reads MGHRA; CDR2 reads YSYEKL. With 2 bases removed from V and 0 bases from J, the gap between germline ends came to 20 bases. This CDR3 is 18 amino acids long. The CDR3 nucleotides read TGCGCCAGCAGCCAACTCCACACCGGGACACCATTCTCCTACGAGCAGTACTTC. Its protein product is CASSQLHTGTPFSYEQYF.

For the CDR3, the DNA is TGCGCCAGCAGCTTGGGACACCAGCGATACGAGCAGTACTTC. It encodes CASSLGHQRYEQYF. J is TRBJ2-7 and V is TRBV5-1; D is undetermined. The ends were cut back, 0 bases at V and 4 bases at J, with 11 bases in the middle. This CDR3 comprises 14 residues. The germline V gene has CDR1 SGHRS and CDR2 YFSETQ.

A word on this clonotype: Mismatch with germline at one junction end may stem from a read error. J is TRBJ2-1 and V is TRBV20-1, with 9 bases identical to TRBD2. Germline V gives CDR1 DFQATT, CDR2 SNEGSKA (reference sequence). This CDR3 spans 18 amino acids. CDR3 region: CSARAAIAGASSCNEQFF. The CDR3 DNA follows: TGCAGTGCTAGGGCTGCGATAGCGGGAGCCAGCTCCTGCAATGAGCAGTTCTTC.

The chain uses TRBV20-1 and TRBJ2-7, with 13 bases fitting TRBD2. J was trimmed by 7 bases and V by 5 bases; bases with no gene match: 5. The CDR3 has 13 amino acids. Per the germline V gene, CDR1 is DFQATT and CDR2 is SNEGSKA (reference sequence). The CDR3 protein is CSARTSGSMEQYF. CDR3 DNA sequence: TGCAGTGCTCGGACTAGCGGGAGTATGGAGCAGTACTTC.

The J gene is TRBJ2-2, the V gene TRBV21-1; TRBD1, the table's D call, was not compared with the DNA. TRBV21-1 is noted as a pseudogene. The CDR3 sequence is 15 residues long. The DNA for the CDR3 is TGTGCCAGCAGCAAAGCTGCAGGGGGTGACGGGGAGCTGTTTTTT. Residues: CASSKAAGGDGELFF.

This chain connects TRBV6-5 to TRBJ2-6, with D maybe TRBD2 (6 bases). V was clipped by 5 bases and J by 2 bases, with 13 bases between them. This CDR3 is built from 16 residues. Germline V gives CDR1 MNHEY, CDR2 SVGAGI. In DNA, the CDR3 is TGTGCCAGCAGTGACCCCGGGGGTCCTGGGGCCAACGTCCTGACTTTC. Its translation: CASSDPGGPGANVLTF.

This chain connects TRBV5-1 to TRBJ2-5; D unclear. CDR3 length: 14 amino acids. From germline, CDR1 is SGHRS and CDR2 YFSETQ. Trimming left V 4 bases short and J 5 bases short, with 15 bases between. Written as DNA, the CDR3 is TGCGCCAGCAGCCCCATCGACAAACGCGAGACCCAGTACTTC. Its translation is CASSPIDKRETQYF.

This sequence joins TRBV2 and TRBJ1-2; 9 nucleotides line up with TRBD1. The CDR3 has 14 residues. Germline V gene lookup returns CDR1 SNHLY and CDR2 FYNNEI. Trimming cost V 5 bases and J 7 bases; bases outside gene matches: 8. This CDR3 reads CASSPDRGFGGYTF. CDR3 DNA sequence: TGTGCCAGCAGTCCCGACAGGGGGTTTGGTGGCTACACCTTC.

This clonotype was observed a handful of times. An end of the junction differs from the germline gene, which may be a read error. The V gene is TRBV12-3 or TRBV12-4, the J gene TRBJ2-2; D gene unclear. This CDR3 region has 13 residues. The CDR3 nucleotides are TGCGCCAGCAGTTTTCGCGAGACCGGGGAGCTGTTTTTT. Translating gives CASSFRETGELFF.

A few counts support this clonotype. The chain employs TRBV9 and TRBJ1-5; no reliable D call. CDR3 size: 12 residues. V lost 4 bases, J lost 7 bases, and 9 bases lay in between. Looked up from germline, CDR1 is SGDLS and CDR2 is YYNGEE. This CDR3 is CASSLMWQPQHF. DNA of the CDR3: TGTGCCAGCAGCCTAATGTGGCAGCCCCAGCATTTT.

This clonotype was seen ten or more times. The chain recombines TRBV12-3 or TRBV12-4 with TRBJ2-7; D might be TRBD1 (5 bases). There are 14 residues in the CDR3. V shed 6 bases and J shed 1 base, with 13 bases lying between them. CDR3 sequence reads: CASSRDRISYEQYF. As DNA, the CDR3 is TGTGCCAGCAGCAGGGATCGCATTTCCTACGAGCAGTACTTC.

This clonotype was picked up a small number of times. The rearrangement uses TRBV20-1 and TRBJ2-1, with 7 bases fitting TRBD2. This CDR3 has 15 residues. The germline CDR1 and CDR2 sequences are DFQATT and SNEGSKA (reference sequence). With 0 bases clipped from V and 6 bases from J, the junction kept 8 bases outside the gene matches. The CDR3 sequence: CSAREAPTSCNEQFF. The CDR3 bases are TGCAGTGCTAGAGAAGCGCCGACTAGCTGCAATGAGCAGTTCTTC.

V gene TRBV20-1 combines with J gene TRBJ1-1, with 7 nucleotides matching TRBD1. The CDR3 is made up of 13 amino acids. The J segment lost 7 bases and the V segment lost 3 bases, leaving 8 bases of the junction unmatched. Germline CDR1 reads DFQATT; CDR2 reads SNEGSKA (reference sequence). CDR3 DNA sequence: TGCAGTGCTAGTCCCGGGACAGCCATTGAAGCTTTCTTT. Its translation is CSASPGTAIEAFF.

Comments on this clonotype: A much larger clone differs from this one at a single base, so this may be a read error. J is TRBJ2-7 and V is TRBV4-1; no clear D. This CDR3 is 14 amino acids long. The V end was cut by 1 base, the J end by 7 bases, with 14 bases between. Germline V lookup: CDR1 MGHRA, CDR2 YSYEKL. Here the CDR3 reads CASSQGVSCREQYF. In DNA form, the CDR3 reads TGCGCCAGCAGCCAAGGGGTCAGTTGCCGAGAGCAGTACTTC.

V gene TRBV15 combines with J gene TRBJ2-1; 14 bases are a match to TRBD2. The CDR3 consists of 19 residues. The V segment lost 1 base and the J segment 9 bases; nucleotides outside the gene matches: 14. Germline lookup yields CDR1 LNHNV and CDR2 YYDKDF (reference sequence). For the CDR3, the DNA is TGTGCCACCAGCAGAGCAGGACTAGCGGGAGGACTCCCAACTAGTGAGCAGTTCTTC. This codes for CATSRAGLAGGLPTSEQFF. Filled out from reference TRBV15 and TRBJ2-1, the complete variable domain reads DAMVIQNPRYQVTQFGKPVTLSCSQTLNHNVMYWYQQKSSQAPKLLFHYYDKDFNNEADTPDNFQSRRPNTSFCFLDIRSPGLGDTAMYLCATSRAGLAGGLPTSEQFFGPGTRLTVL.

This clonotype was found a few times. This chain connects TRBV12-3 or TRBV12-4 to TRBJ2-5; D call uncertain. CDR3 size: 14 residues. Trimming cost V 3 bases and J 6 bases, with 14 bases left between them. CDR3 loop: CASSLTGLWKTQYF. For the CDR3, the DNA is TGTGCCAGCAGTTTGACGGGCCTCTGGAAGACCCAGTACTTC.

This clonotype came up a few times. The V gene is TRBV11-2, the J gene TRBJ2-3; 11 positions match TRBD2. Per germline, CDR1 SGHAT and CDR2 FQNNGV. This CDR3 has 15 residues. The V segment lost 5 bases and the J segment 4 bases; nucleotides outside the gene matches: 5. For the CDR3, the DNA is TGTGCCAGCAGCCCCCCTAGCGGGAGGCCAGATACGCAGTATTTT. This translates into CASSPPSGRPDTQYF.

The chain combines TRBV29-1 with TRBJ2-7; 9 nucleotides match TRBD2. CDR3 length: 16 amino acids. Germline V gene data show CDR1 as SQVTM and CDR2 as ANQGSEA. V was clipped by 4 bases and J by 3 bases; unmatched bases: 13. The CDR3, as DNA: TGCAGCGTTGGTGGGGGCGGGGGGGCCGAAATCTACGAGCAGTACTTC. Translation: CSVGGGGGAEIYEQYF.

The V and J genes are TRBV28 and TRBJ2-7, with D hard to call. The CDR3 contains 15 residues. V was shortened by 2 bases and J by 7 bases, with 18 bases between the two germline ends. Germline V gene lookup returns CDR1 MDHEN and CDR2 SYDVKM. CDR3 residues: CASSLERLQRREQYF. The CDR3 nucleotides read TGTGCCAGCAGTTTAGAGAGACTCCAAAGAAGGGAGCAGTACTTC.

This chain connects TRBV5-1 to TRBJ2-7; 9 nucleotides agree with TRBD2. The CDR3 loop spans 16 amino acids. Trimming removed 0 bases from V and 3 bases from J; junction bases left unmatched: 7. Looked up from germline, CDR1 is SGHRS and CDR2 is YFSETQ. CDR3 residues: CASSLASGRQIYEQYF. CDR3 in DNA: TGCGCCAGCAGCTTGGCCAGCGGGAGGCAAATCTACGAGCAGTACTTC.